The 30 T cell receptor beta chains reported below all come from one sample, sequenced in a study of shared clonotypes between healthy human individuals. The table came from immunoSEQ multiplex PCR; TCRdb's copy has only in-frame clones and leaves some out. This table holds some 2 million clones, roughly 96% found once. Sequencing used naive CD4+ T cells sorted from blood. The sample's subset: CD45RA+ positively selected. The receptor set was obtained from a man aged 18-30 years in good health.

This clone appeared a single time. Possible read error: a much larger clone is one base away. The rearrangement joins TRBV29-1 to TRBJ1-1; D gene uncertain. In germline, CDR1 is SQVTM, CDR2 ANQGSEA. V lost 3 bases, J lost 4 bases, and 18 bases lay in between. The CDR3 runs 15 residues. CDR3 sequence: CSVERRGSMSTEAFF. The DNA for the CDR3 is TGCAGCGTTGAGAGGCGTGGCAGCATGAGCACTGAAGCTTTCTTT.

This chain uses TRBV28 with TRBJ2-1, with D possibly TRBD2 on 7 matching bases. The CDR3 loop spans 15 amino acids. In germline, CDR1 is MDHEN, CDR2 SYDVKM. V lost 6 bases to trimming and J lost 10 bases, with 22 bases between them. The CDR3 spells CASRPSGGLHHEQFF. The CDR3 DNA follows: TGTGCCAGCAGGCCGTCGGGGGGCTTGCATCACGAGCAGTTCTTC.

This CDR3 reads CSVEKGAGAYEQYF. For the CDR3, the DNA is TGCAGCGTTGAAAAGGGGGCAGGGGCCTACGAGCAGTACTTC. The chain joins TRBV29-1 to TRBJ2-7, with TRBD1 identical over 7 bases. This CDR3 has 14 residues. Unmatched junction bases numbered 6, after V lost 2 bases and J lost 2 bases. From germline, CDR1 is SQVTM and CDR2 ANQGSEA.

This clone occurred a few times. This rearrangement joins TRBV19 to TRBJ1-6, with D possibly TRBD1 on 5 matching bases. Germline CDR1 and CDR2: LNHDA and SQIVND (reference sequence). Trimming removed 1 base from V and 9 bases from J, with 10 bases in between. The CDR3 is 14 amino acids. In DNA form, the CDR3 reads TGTGCCAGTAGTATAGGAGGGGCCGGTTCACCCCTCCACTTT. Translated: CASSIGGAGSPLHF.

This sequence joins TRBV10-3 and TRBJ1-5, with TRBD1 matching over 9 bases. Germline-derived CDR1 and CDR2 are ENHRY and SYGVKD. Trimming removed 5 bases from V and 7 bases from J; junction bases left unmatched: 3. The CDR3 has 13 residues. This chain's CDR3 is CAISRQGDQPQHF. The CDR3 nucleotides read TGTGCCATCAGTCGACAGGGGGACCAGCCCCAGCATTTT.

The rearrangement joins TRBV7-9 to TRBJ2-2; 9 nucleotides match TRBD1. CDR1 is SEHNR and CDR2 is FQNEAQ in the germline V gene (reference sequence). The CDR3 is 15 residues long. Trimming at V came to 5 bases and at J to 4 bases, leaving 5 bases not matched to a gene. The CDR3 nucleotides are TGTGCCAGCAGCAGGACAGGGGCTGGCACCGGGGAGCTGTTTTTT. This translates into CASSRTGAGTGELFF.

V usage is TRBV5-1 and J usage is TRBJ2-2; D perhaps matches TRBD2 (5 bases). The CDR3 totals 16 residues. Germline V gene sequence: CDR1 SGHRS, CDR2 YFSETQ. Trimming stripped 1 base from V and 3 bases from J, with 13 bases between. The CDR3 reads CASSLSSQRDTGELFF. The CDR3, as DNA: TGCGCCAGCAGCTTGTCTTCTCAGAGGGACACCGGGGAGCTGTTTTTT.

The chain couples TRBV10-3 to TRBJ2-2; no clear D. CDR1 and CDR2 from the germline V gene are ENHRY and SYGVKD. Between the trimmed V and J ends, which lost 0 bases and 6 bases, there was a span of 8 bases. The CDR3 covers 14 residues. Here the CDR3 reads CAISESGGSGELFF. For the CDR3, the DNA is TGTGCCATCAGTGAGTCGGGTGGGTCCGGGGAGCTGTTTTTT.

The rearrangement uses TRBV5-1 and TRBJ2-5, with TRBD2 identical over 8 bases. From germline, CDR1 is SGHRS and CDR2 YFSETQ. The CDR3 is 15 amino acids. Losses at the gene ends were 5 bases for V and 1 base for J; bases not matched to a gene: 7. CDR3 DNA sequence: TGCGCCAGCAGTATATTTAGCGGGACCCAAGAGACCCAGTACTTC. Protein: CASSIFSGTQETQYF.

The chain is built from TRBV6-5 and TRBJ2-7; 11 nucleotides match TRBD2. The germline CDR1 and CDR2 sequences are MNHEY and SVGAGI. With V trimmed by 5 bases and J by 6 bases, 9 bases remained unmatched. The CDR3 length is 15 residues. The CDR3 bases are TGTGCCAGCAGTCCGGTAGGACTAGCGGGTCCCGAGCAGTACTTC. It translates to CASSPVGLAGPEQYF.

The CDR3 loop is CATSITSGGSYEQYF. CDR3 nucleotides: TGTGCCACCAGCATTACTAGCGGGGGTAGCTACGAGCAGTACTTC. V and J are TRBV15 and TRBJ2-7; 11 bases are a match to TRBD2. Losses at the gene ends were 4 bases for V and 3 bases for J; bases not matched to a gene: 5. This CDR3 is built from 15 residues. Germline-derived CDR1 and CDR2 are LNHNV and YYDKDF (reference sequence).

Remarks on this clone: The same CDR3 arises from other DNA sequences in this sample as well. The chain recombines TRBV6-6 with TRBJ1-5; no clear D gene. This CDR3 contains 14 residues. Germline loops: CDR1 MNHNY, CDR2 SVGAGI (reference sequence). Trimming removed 2 bases from V and 1 base from J, with 6 bases in between. The CDR3 spells CASSYVGSNQPQHF. The CDR3 region has the DNA TGTGCCAGCAGTTACGTTGGGAGCAATCAGCCCCAGCATTTT.

The chain recombines TRBV6-5 with TRBJ2-1, with 8 bases that match TRBD2. This CDR3 region has 16 residues. Germline values: CDR1 MNHEY, CDR2 SVGAGI. The V and J ends lost 4 bases and 3 bases, in that order; junction bases with no gene match: 8. The CDR3 reads CASSSPGSGGYNEQFF. In DNA form, the CDR3 reads TGTGCCAGCAGTTCCCCCGGCAGCGGGGGCTACAATGAGCAGTTCTTC.

This chain links TRBV10-1 with TRBJ2-5; D call uncertain. The CDR3 runs 15 residues. V lost 3 bases and J lost 1, with 12 bases in between. Germline loops: CDR1 WNHNN, CDR2 SYGVQD (reference sequence). CDR3 bases: TGCGCCAGCAGTGATCGTGGGATATCCCAAGAGACCCAGTACTTC. Translated, it gives CASSDRGISQETQYF.

The V gene is TRBV19, the J gene TRBJ2-4, with D uncertain. Germline lookup yields CDR1 LNHDA and CDR2 SQIVND (reference sequence). Trimming took 8 bases from V and 0 from J, leaving 14 bases between them. This CDR3 region has 15 residues. DNA for the CDR3: TGTGCCAGTGCGGTGAGTGGAATAGCCAAAAACATTCAGTACTTC. Translated, it gives CASAVSGIAKNIQYF.

This chain connects TRBV28 to TRBJ2-7, with 7 nucleotides matching TRBD2. Losses at the gene ends were 7 bases for V and 0 bases for J; bases not matched to a gene: 6. The CDR3 extends over 14 amino acids. Looked up from germline, CDR1 is MDHEN and CDR2 is SYDVKM. The CDR3 loop is CASKRGGASYEQYF. CDR3 coding DNA: TGTGCCAGCAAGCGGGGCGGGGCCTCCTACGAGCAGTACTTC. The whole variable domain, filled in from reference TRBV28 and TRBJ2-7, reads DVKVTQSSRYLVKRTGEKVFLECVQDMDHENMFWYRQDPGLGLRLIYFSYDVKMKEKGDIPEGYSVSREKKERFSLILESASTNQTSMYLCASKRGGASYEQYFGPGTRLTVT.

The CDR3 sequence is CASSKGQGASYGYTF. In DNA, the CDR3 is TGTGCCAGCAGCAAGGGACAGGGGGCGTCCTATGGCTACACCTTC. The V and J genes are TRBV7-2 and TRBJ1-2; 12 bases align to TRBD1. The junction had 5 bases not matched to a gene; V was cut back by 5 bases and J by 4 bases. Germline V gene sequence: CDR1 SGHTA, CDR2 FQGNSA. This CDR3 has 15 amino acids.

The chain couples TRBV28 to TRBJ1-1, with D possibly matching TRBD1 (6 bases). Between the trimmed V and J ends, which lost 5 bases and 4 bases, there was a span of 17 bases. This CDR3 is built from 15 residues. Germline CDR1 reads MDHEN; CDR2 reads SYDVKM. The CDR3 loop is CASSPPSGEVTEAFF. DNA for the CDR3: TGTGCCAGCAGTCCACCGTCAGGGGAAGTCACTGAAGCTTTCTTT.

Notes on this clone: In the same sample, other DNA sequences code for this CDR3. The J gene is TRBJ2-7, the V gene TRBV18; 8 positions match TRBD1. This CDR3 contains 15 residues. CDR1 is KGHSH, CDR2 LQKENI, per germline. V lost 0 bases and J lost 2; bases outside the gene matches: 3. CDR3 DNA sequence: TGTGCCAGCTCACCACCCGGACAGGGACCCTACGAGCAGTACTTC. Translation gives CASSPPGQGPYEQYF.

CDR3 region: CASAQSNQPQHF. The CDR3, as DNA: TGTGCCAGTGCGCAGAGCAATCAGCCCCAGCATTTT. The rearrangement uses TRBV6-1 and TRBJ1-5; D unclear. CDR1 MNHNS and CDR2 SASEGT come from the germline V gene. This CDR3 spans 12 amino acids. V lost 9 bases and J lost 1, with 7 bases in between.

This chain joins TRBV7-7 and TRBJ2-7; TRBD2 matches at 9 bases. This CDR3 spans 16 amino acids. The V gene end was trimmed by 11 bases and the J gene end by 0 bases; junction bases not matched to a gene: 14. Germline V gene lookup returns CDR1 SSHAT and CDR2 FNYEAQ (reference sequence). CDR3 in DNA: TGTGCCGAGCTATATCGGCGAGCGGGAGGCTCCTACGAGCAGTACTTC. The encoded protein is CAELYRRAGGSYEQYF.

The V and J genes are TRBV7-2 and TRBJ2-7, with 10 bases that match TRBD2. The CDR3 has 13 amino acids. CDR1 and CDR2 (germline): SGHTA, FQGNSA. The J segment lost 2 bases and the V segment lost 10 bases, leaving 5 bases of the junction unmatched. This CDR3 is CATGLASPYEQYF. CDR3 nucleotides: TGTGCCACGGGACTAGCGTCACCCTACGAGCAGTACTTC.

V and J are TRBV7-9 and TRBJ1-6; 8 nucleotides agree with TRBD1. V lost 1 base and J lost 6; bases outside the gene matches: 8. Germline CDR1 reads SEHNR; CDR2 reads FQNEAQ (reference sequence). The CDR3 covers 17 residues. CDR3 residues: CASSLVSAGGTNSPLHF. The CDR3 DNA reads TGTGCCAGCAGCTTAGTCTCGGCAGGGGGCACTAATTCACCCCTCCACTTT.

This chain joins TRBV9 and TRBJ2-1; possible D gene TRBD2, 6 bases. The V end lost 4 bases, the J end lost 12 bases, and 17 bases lay between the germline ends. Germline-derived CDR1 and CDR2 are SGDLS and YYNGEE. The CDR3 spans 13 residues. For the CDR3, the DNA is TGTGCCAGCAGCCCAAAATTAGCGGCGGCGCAGTTCTTC. This sequence encodes CASSPKLAAAQFF.

The rearrangement uses TRBV5-4 and TRBJ1-1; D gene unclear. The V gene's germline CDR1 is SGHNT and CDR2 YYREEE (reference sequence). Trimming left V 0 bases short and J 4 bases short, with 10 bases between. This CDR3 has 14 residues. The CDR3 reads CASSLEAEATEAFF. The CDR3 nucleotides are TGTGCCAGCAGCTTGGAGGCTGAAGCCACTGAAGCTTTCTTT.

This chain joins TRBV11-2 and TRBJ2-2; 8 nucleotides match TRBD1. Per germline, CDR1 SGHAT and CDR2 FQNNGV. The CDR3 sequence is 17 residues long. After removal of 5 bases from V and 8 bases from J, the junction contained 16 bases not matched to a gene. DNA of the CDR3: TGTGCCAGCAGCCCCCTACTGACAGGGGAAAAAGCGGGGGAGCTGTTTTTT. It translates to CASSPLLTGEKAGELFF.

V usage is TRBV11-1 and J usage is TRBJ1-1; 8 bases line up with TRBD1. The germline gives CDR1 SGHAT, CDR2 FQDESV (reference sequence). Trimming at V came to 4 bases and at J to 0 bases, leaving 7 bases not matched to a gene. This CDR3 contains 16 residues. CDR3 sequence: CASSYGTQGVNTEAFF. CDR3 DNA sequence: TGTGCCAGCAGCTACGGAACACAGGGGGTGAACACTGAAGCTTTCTTT.

The V and J genes are TRBV6-5 and TRBJ1-1, with D possibly TRBD1 on 5 matching bases. There are 14 residues in the CDR3. Germline V gene data show CDR1 as MNHEY and CDR2 as SVGAGI. Trimming pared 2 bases from V and 2 bases from J, leaving 9 bases between. The CDR3 here is CASSYRGENTEAFF. Written as DNA, the CDR3 is TGTGCCAGCAGTTACAGGGGCGAAAACACTGAAGCTTTCTTT.

The chain uses TRBV18 and TRBJ1-1; 7 nucleotides agree with TRBD1. Trimming took 6 bases from V and 8 from J; bases not matched to a gene: 0. The CDR3 extends over 10 amino acids. Germline values: CDR1 KGHSH, CDR2 LQKENI. CDR3 bases: TGTGCCAGCTCGGGACAGGAAGCTTTCTTT. Translation gives CASSGQEAFF. Together with reference TRBV18 and TRBJ1-1, the CDR3 gives the full variable domain: NAGVMQNPRHLVRRRGQEARLRCSPMKGHSHVYWYRQLPEEGLKFMVYLQKENIIDESGMPKERFSAEFPKEGPSILRIQQVVRGDSAAYFCASSGQEAFFGQGTRLTVV.

The CDR3 region is CASSLVAGIDQETQYF. The DNA of the CDR3 is TGTGCCAGCAGCTTAGTTGCGGGAATAGACCAAGAGACCCAGTACTTC. The chain uses TRBV7-2 and TRBJ2-5; D possibly corresponds to TRBD2 (6 bases). Germline CDR1 is SGHTA and CDR2 is FQGNSA. The V end lost 1 base, the J end lost 0 bases, and 12 bases lay between the germline ends. CDR3 length: 16 amino acids.